A selection of T cell receptor beta chains follows, all from one sample in a study of T cells in Graves' hyperthyroidism and ophthalmopathy. TCRdb passed the multiplex PCR reads through MiXCR, listing each CDR3 protein once. Of under 400,000 distinct CDR3 sequences detected, 16% appear once; the ten largest clones hold roughly a third. The specimen sequenced was blood. All receptors derive from a man aged 25-45 years with Graves' hyperthyroidism. Both conserved end residues are part of each CDR3.

j_call	v_call	cdr3_length	cdr3_aa
TRBJ1-5	TRBV12-3/TRBV12-4	15	CASSLILDSNQPQHF
TRBJ2-2	TRBV7-3	16	CASSLAAGLNTGELFF
TRBJ2-3	TRBV4-1	14	CASSLGGSGDTQYF
TRBJ2-5	TRBV5-1	13	CASRLGQGETQYF
TRBJ2-1	TRBV19	16	CASSSPGGQSYNEQFF
TRBJ2-3	TRBV18	13	CASSPGRGDTQYF
TRBJ2-1	TRBV5-1	15	CASSRLAEGVNEQFF
TRBJ2-3	TRBV6-1	14	CAAVNWGDTDTQYF
TRBJ2-1	TRBV20-1	16	CSAPRATSGRMDEQFF
TRBJ1-1	TRBV30	13	CAWSVKGGTEAFF
TRBJ1-1	TRBV20-1	12	CSASVGNTEAFF
TRBJ2-1	TRBV11-2	15	CASSDSRTSYNEQLF
TRBJ1-2	TRBV28	14	CASSLEGAGYGYTF
TRBJ2-7	TRBV6-2/TRBV6-3	13	CASRAGTAYEQYF
TRBJ2-1	TRBV5-6	14	CASSVGHTYNEQFF
TRBJ2-1	TRBV7-8	24	CASSLDLELAGPSPFGQAVNEQFF
TRBJ2-3	TRBV20-1	13	CSARDEGGHTQYF
TRBJ2-7	TRBV6-1	14	CATGFSMLVREQYF
TRBJ2-4	TRBV9	15	CASTSGGAAKNIQYF
TRBJ2-5	TRBV7-2	14	CASSLRFRQETQYF
TRBJ1-5	TRBV2	14	CASSRLPLNQPQHF
TRBJ2-1	TRBV5-1	16	CASSLSGSKLAGEQFF
TRBJ1-5	TRBV20-1	15	CSATLSRGKVQPQHF
TRBJ2-6	TRBV24-1	18	CATSPTDRGPSGANVLTF
TRBJ2-7	TRBV19	17	CASSVSLAGGLKNEQYF
TRBJ1-1	TRBV6-1	16	CASSPGQGAGGTEAFF
TRBJ2-5	TRBV7-2	14	CASSLGPGRPTQYF
TRBJ2-1	TRBV24-1	13	CATRGEFYNEQFF
TRBJ2-7	TRBV30	13	CAWSDGRSYEQHF
TRBJ2-1	TRBV13	16	CASSLVGTRPYNEQFF
TRBJ1-5	TRBV12-3/TRBV12-4	15	CASRLWTGDNQPQHF
TRBJ1-5	TRBV7-9	11	CASSLYGPQHF
TRBJ1-1	TRBV20-1	14	CSAIPVWGDTEAFF
TRBJ2-1	TRBV11-3	19	CASSFYICSARLADNEQFF
TRBJ2-7	TRBV12-3/TRBV12-4	14	CASSFGTLTYEQYF
TRBJ1-2	TRBV5-1	18	CASSLARGSPRRGYGYTF
TRBJ1-6	TRBV30	13	CAWSADLRQALHF
TRBJ1-1	TRBV12-3/TRBV12-4	13	CASSLAGDTEAFF
TRBJ2-1	TRBV4-2	17	CASSQERSAGGRNEQFF
TRBJ2-7	TRBV15	15	CATSRVLLGSNEQYF
TRBJ1-1	TRBV7-9	13	CASSLVSVAEAFF
TRBJ2-7	TRBV11-2	14	CASSFPAASYEQYF
TRBJ1-1	TRBV5-6	15	CASSLPPFAGTEAFF
TRBJ2-3	TRBV14	11	CASSHIYTQYF
TRBJ2-2	TRBV7-9	15	CASSLVSRSTGELFF
TRBJ2-5	TRBV12-5	17	CASGLYGTSGMQETQYF
TRBJ2-7	TRBV5-1	14	CASSLGDSTYEQYF
TRBJ1-2	TRBV27	15	CASSLSGRAFFGYTF
TRBJ2-3	TRBV5-1	16	CASSTPTGGSTDTQYF
TRBJ2-7	TRBV20-1	14	CSARGGGYGYEQYF
TRBJ2-1	TRBV5-1	17	CASSPGPDSWLSGEQFF
TRBJ2-3	TRBV18	14	CASSPRRTVDTQYF
TRBJ1-2	TRBV12-3/TRBV12-4	16	CASSLVTGRWSYGYTF
TRBJ2-3	TRBV3-1	12	CASSQEGDTQYF
TRBJ2-7	TRBV5-1	18	CASSPSTSGTISSYEQYF
TRBJ2-2	TRBV2	15	CATSKGTSGTGELFF
TRBJ1-3	TRBV13	13	CASTSGDGNTIYF
TRBJ1-5	TRBV29-1	14	CSVAQGGFNQPQHF
TRBJ2-3	TRBV27	15	CASSLRDFPLDTQYF
TRBJ2-1	TRBV12-5	16	CASGGPGLAGVGEQFF